This T cell receptor (beta chain) comes out of a study of radiotherapy plus CTLA-4 blockade in lung cancer. Broader study findings: Reports state that early shifts in blood T cell clones, with interferon-beta, best predicted response.

Points on this clone: Its matching antigen is unknown.

Trimming stripped 10 bases from V and 4 bases from J, with 12 bases between. Looked up from germline, CDR1 is SNHLY and CDR2 is FYNNEI. The CDR3 extends over 12 amino acids. The method was immunoSEQ multiplex PCR; TCRdb's version includes in-frame clones alone and lacks a portion of them. Among about 100,000 clones listed, 83% were seen once. The sample consisted of peripheral blood, taken from a patient treated with radiotherapy plus ipilimumab. This receptor was obtained from a human donor with non-small cell lung cancer who had stable disease on radiotherapy plus ipilimumab. The chain is built from TRBV2 and TRBJ2-3; D is unclear. CDR3 loop: CATTGVPDTQYF. Here the CDR3 DNA reads TGTGCCACCACGGGCGTACCAGATACGCAGTATTTT.